The 18 T cell receptor beta chains given below trace back to one sample, sequenced in a study of shared clonotypes between healthy human individuals. Profiling relied on immunoSEQ multiplex PCR, and the TCRdb table lists in-frame clones only, not all of them. The table lists over a million clones, more than 95% of them singletons. Sample: naive CD4+ T cells sorted from blood. Noted subset: CD45RA+ positively selected. The source is a young man in good health.

This chain uses TRBV19 with TRBJ1-2, with TRBD1 matching over 7 bases. This CDR3 is 17 amino acids long. V was clipped by 5 bases and J by 0 bases; unmatched bases: 12. Germline values: CDR1 LNHDA, CDR2 SQIVND (reference sequence). CDR3 loop: CASSSTQGNTANYGYTF. CDR3 DNA sequence: TGTGCCAGTAGTTCGACACAGGGGAATACAGCTAACTATGGCTACACCTTC.

The V and J genes are TRBV6-5 and TRBJ1-5, with a possible D match to TRBD1 (5 bases). V lost 5 bases and J 4 bases, leaving 12 bases between the germline ends. The germline gives CDR1 MNHEY, CDR2 SVGAGI. The CDR3 spans 14 residues. CDR3 sequence reads: CASSVRDGNQPQHF. The CDR3 DNA reads TGTGCCAGCAGTGTCCGGGACGGTAATCAGCCCCAGCATTTT.

The chain recombines TRBV2 with TRBJ2-6, with 8 positions matching TRBD1. With V trimmed by 10 bases and J by 3 bases, 23 bases remained unmatched. In germline, CDR1 is SNHLY, CDR2 FYNNEI. This CDR3 is built from 20 residues. The CDR3: CANLEGGSDRVARGANVLTF. CDR3 bases: TGTGCCAACCTGGAGGGGGGATCGGACAGGGTAGCTCGTGGGGCCAACGTCCTGACTTTC.

V gene TRBV10-3 combines with J gene TRBJ2-7; 9 bases agree with TRBD2. This CDR3 has 14 residues. The germline gives CDR1 ENHRY, CDR2 SYGVKD. Losses at the gene ends were 4 bases for V and 5 bases for J; bases not matched to a gene: 6. The CDR3 DNA sequence: TGTGCCATCAGTGCGGATAGCGGGAGTAACGAGCAGTACTTC. This encodes CAISADSGSNEQYF.

The gene calls are TRBV4-3 and TRBJ2-6; 10 nucleotides align to TRBD2. This CDR3 spans 18 amino acids. The V gene's germline CDR1 is LGHNA and CDR2 YSLEER. Germline trimming cut 0 bases from V and 4 bases from J; bases unmatched to any gene: 6. The CDR3 bases are TGCGCCAGCAGCCAAGATCTAGCGGGAGTGTCAGGGGCCAACGTCCTGACTTTC. Its protein product is CASSQDLAGVSGANVLTF.

V and J are TRBV14 and TRBJ2-4; D gene uncertain. Trimming stripped 5 bases from V and 2 bases from J, with 10 bases between. The CDR3 has 14 amino acids. The germline V gene has CDR1 SGHDN and CDR2 FVKESK. This chain's CDR3 is CASSLIGSKNIQYF. As DNA, the CDR3 is TGTGCCAGCAGCTTAATAGGTTCCAAAAACATTCAGTACTTC.

In DNA, the CDR3 is TGCGCCAGCAGCTTTGGTCAGAGCACCGGGGAGCTGTTTTTT. The encoded protein is CASSFGQSTGELFF. V is TRBV5-1 and J is TRBJ2-2, with unresolved D. Germline V gives CDR1 SGHRS, CDR2 YFSETQ. This CDR3 spans 14 amino acids. V was clipped by 2 bases and J by 4 bases, with 9 bases between them.

V is TRBV18 and J is TRBJ2-7, with 9 bases matching TRBD1. Trimming took 3 bases from V and 5 from J; bases not matched to a gene: 11. Germline values: CDR1 KGHSH, CDR2 LQKENI. This CDR3 spans 16 amino acids. CDR3 residues: CASSPLPGQGIHEQYF. The CDR3 coding sequence is TGTGCCAGCTCACCCCTCCCGGGACAGGGTATCCACGAGCAGTACTTC.

The CDR3, as DNA: TGTGCCAGCAGCGCAGACGGGTATCGCACAGATACGCAGTATTTT. Translation: CASSADGYRTDTQYF. V and J are TRBV9 and TRBJ2-3; no clear D gene. This CDR3 spans 15 amino acids. The ends were cut back, 3 bases at V and 1 base at J, with 12 bases in the middle. CDR1 is SGDLS, CDR2 YYNGEE, per germline.

The chain links TRBV5-4 to TRBJ1-2; 7 bases line up with TRBD1. V dropped 0 bases and J dropped 5; count of bases not matched to a gene: 4. CDR1 SGHNT and CDR2 YYREEE come from the germline V gene (reference sequence). The length of the CDR3 is 14 residues. The CDR3 loop is CASSLDRGFYGYTF. For the CDR3, the DNA is TGTGCCAGCAGCTTGGACAGGGGATTTTATGGCTACACCTTC.

Points on this clone: The same CDR3 is also encoded by other DNA sequences in this sample. This CDR3 reads CASSPRSSGSYNEQFF. The CDR3 nucleotides are TGTGCCAGCAGCCCCCGGAGTAGCGGGAGCTACAATGAGCAGTTCTTC. V usage is TRBV9 and J usage is TRBJ2-1, with 9 bases that match TRBD2. The CDR3 loop spans 16 amino acids. V trimming: 4 bases; J trimming: 3 bases; junction bases outside the gene matches: 8. The germline CDR1 and CDR2 sequences are SGDLS and YYNGEE.

The chain uses TRBV30 and TRBJ2-3; 9 bases fit TRBD1. J lost 3 bases, V lost 1 base, and 11 bases had no gene match. The germline CDR1 and CDR2 sequences are GTSNPN and SVGIG (reference sequence). The CDR3 runs to 17 residues. The CDR3 protein is CAWSDLAPGQGTDTQYF. As DNA, the CDR3 is TGTGCCTGGAGTGACCTGGCTCCGGGACAGGGAACAGATACGCAGTATTTT.

V is TRBV5-1 and J is TRBJ2-7; TRBD2 matches at 12 bases. The CDR3 contains 17 residues. CDR1 SGHRS and CDR2 YFSETQ come from the germline V gene. The J segment lost 4 bases and the V segment lost 0 bases, leaving 8 bases of the junction unmatched. CDR3 sequence: CASSLGLTTSGRYEQYF. For the CDR3, the DNA is TGCGCCAGCAGCTTGGGTCTTACCACTAGCGGGAGGTACGAGCAGTACTTC.

The chain uses TRBV27 and TRBJ2-1, with D tentatively TRBD1 (6 bases). The CDR3 runs 15 residues. Germline V gene data show CDR1 as MNHEY and CDR2 as SMNVEV (reference sequence). V was trimmed by 8 bases and J by 2 bases, leaving 16 bases between them. For the CDR3, the DNA is TGTGCCAGCTTCCCCTCCGGGACAACCTACAATGAGCAGTTCTTC. Residues: CASFPSGTTYNEQFF.

The rearrangement uses TRBV28 and TRBJ2-7, with 12 bases fitting TRBD1. CDR1 is MDHEN and CDR2 is SYDVKM in the germline V gene. With V trimmed by 2 bases and J by 8 bases, 7 bases remained unmatched. This CDR3 comprises 15 residues. This CDR3 is CASSLGTGGPGQQYF. CDR3 nucleotides: TGTGCCAGCAGTTTAGGGACAGGGGGCCCTGGGCAGCAGTACTTC.

The V call is TRBV10-2, the J call TRBJ2-3; 7 bases are a match to TRBD1. CDR1 WSHSY and CDR2 SAAADI come from the germline V gene. The CDR3 length is 16 residues. The V and J ends lost 0 bases and 2 bases, in that order; junction bases with no gene match: 5. CDR3 sequence: CASSESTGFFTDTQYF. The CDR3 nucleotides are TGCGCCAGCAGTGAGTCGACAGGGTTTTTCACAGATACGCAGTATTTT.

V and J are TRBV27 and TRBJ2-5; 11 bases fit TRBD1. The V gene end was trimmed by 9 bases and the J gene end by 5 bases; junction bases not matched to a gene: 8. This CDR3 is 14 amino acids long. CDR1 and CDR2 from the germline V gene are MNHEY and SMNVEV (reference sequence). The CDR3 DNA follows: TGTGCCAGAAAGCGGGACAGGGGGTCGGAGACCCAGTACTTC. It codes for CARKRDRGSETQYF.

J is TRBJ2-1 and V is TRBV7-2; D unclear. The CDR3 totals 18 residues. Germline CDR1 and CDR2: SGHTA and FQGNSA. Trimming shortened V by 2 bases and J by 8 bases, and 25 bases separated the two germline ends. The CDR3 spells CASSLWKYGFCVWDEQFF. Written as DNA, the CDR3 is TGTGCCAGCAGCTTATGGAAGTATGGATTTTGCGTGTGGGATGAGCAGTTCTTC.